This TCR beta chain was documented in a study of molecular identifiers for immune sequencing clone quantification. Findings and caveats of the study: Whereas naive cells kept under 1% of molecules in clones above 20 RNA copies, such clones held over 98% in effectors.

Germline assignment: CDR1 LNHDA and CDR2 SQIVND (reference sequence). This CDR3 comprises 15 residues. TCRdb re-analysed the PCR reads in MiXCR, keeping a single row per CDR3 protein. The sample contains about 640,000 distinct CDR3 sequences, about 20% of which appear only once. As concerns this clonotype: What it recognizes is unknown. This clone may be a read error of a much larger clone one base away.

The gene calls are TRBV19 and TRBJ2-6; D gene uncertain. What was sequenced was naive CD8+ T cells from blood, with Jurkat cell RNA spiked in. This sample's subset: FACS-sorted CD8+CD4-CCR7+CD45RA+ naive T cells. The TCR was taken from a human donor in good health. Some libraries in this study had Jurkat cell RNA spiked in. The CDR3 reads CVSSLVNSGANVLTF. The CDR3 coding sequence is TGTGTCAGTAGTCTTGTGAACTCTGGGGCCAACGTCCTGACTTTC.